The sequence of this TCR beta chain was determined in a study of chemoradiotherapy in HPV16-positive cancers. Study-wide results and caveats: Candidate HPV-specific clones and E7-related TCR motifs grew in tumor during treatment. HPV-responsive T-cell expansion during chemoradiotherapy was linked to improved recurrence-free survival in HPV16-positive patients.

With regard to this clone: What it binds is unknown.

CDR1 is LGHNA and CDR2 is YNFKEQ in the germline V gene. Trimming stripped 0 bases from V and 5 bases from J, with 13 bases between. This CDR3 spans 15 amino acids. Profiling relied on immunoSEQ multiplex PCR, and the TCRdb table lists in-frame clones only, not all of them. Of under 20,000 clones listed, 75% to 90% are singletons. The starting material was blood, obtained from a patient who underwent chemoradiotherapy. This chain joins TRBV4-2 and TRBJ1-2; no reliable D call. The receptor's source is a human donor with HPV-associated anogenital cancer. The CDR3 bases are TGTGCCAGCAGCCAAGAACGGCAGCATCCTTATGGCTACACCTTC. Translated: CASSQERQHPYGYTF.